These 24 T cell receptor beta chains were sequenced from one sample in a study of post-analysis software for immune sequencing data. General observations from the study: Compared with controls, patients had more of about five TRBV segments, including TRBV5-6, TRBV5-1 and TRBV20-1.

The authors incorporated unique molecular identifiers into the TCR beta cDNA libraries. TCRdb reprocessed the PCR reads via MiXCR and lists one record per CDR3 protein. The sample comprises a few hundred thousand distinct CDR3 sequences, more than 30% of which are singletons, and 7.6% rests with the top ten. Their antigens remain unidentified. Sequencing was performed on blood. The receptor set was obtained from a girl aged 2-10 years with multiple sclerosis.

CDR3 region: CASSHNGQGNSPLHF. The CDR3 nucleotides read TGTGCCAGCAGCCACAACGGACAGGGCAATTCACCCCTCCACTTT. The chain joins TRBV3-1 to TRBJ1-6; TRBD1 agrees at 8 bases. This CDR3 contains 15 residues. Germline CDR1 LGHDT, CDR2 YNNKEL (reference sequence). Unmatched junction bases numbered 5, after V lost 3 bases and J lost 7 bases.

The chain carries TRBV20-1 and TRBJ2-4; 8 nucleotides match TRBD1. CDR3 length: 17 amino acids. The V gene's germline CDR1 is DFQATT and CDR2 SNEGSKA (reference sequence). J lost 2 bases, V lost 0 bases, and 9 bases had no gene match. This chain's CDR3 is CSARDLRGRGSKNIQYF. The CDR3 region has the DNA TGCAGTGCTAGAGATCTCAGGGGGCGCGGGTCCAAAAACATTCAGTACTTC.

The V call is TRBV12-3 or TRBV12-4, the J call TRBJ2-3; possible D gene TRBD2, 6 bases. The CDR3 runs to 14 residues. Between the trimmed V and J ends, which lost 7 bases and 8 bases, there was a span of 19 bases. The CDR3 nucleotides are TGTGCCAGCACTTATGGCGGGGTACTTGTTACGCAGTATTTT. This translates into CASTYGGVLVTQYF.

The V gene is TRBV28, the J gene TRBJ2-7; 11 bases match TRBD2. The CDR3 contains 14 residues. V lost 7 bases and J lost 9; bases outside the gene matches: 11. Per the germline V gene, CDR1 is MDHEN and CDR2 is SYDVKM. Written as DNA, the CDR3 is TGTGCCAGCAAGACTAGCGGGGCCCTCCATGGGCAGTACTTC. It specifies CASKTSGALHGQYF.

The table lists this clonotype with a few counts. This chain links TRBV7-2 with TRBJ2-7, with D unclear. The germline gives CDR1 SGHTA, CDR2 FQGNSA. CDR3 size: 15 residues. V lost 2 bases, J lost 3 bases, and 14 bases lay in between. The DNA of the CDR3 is TGTGCCAGCAGCTTACCCGGTGATGGGCTCTACGAGCAGTACTTC. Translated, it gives CASSLPGDGLYEQYF.

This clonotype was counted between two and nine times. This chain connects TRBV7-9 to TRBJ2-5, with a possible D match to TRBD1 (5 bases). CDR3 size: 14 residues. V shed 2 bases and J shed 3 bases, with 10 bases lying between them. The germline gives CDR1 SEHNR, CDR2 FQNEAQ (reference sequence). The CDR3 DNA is TGTGCCAGCAGCTTACATGAGACAGAAGAGACCCAGTACTTC. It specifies CASSLHETEETQYF.

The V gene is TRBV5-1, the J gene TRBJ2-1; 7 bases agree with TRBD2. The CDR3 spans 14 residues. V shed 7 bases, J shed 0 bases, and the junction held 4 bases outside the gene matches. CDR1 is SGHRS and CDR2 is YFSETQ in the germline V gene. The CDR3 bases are TGCGCCAGCTCGACGGGGGGCTCCTACAATGAGCAGTTCTTC. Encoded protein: CASSTGGSYNEQFF.

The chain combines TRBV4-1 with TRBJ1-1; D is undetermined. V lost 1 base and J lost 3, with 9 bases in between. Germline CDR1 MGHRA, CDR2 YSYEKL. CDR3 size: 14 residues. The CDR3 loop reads CASSQGGPYTEAFF. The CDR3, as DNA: TGCGCCAGCAGCCAAGGCGGACCGTACACTGAAGCTTTCTTT.

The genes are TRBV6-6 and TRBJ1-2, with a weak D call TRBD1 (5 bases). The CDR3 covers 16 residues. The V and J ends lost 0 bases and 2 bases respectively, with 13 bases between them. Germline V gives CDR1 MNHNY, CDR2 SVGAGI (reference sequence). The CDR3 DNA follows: TGTGCCAGCAGTTACTCGATGTTGGGGCAGAACTATGGCTACACCTTC. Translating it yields CASSYSMLGQNYGYTF.

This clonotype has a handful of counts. The CDR3 reads CASSYNRAQYF. DNA of the CDR3: TGTGCCAGCAGTTACAATCGGGCCCAGTACTTC. This chain uses TRBV12-3 or TRBV12-4 with TRBJ2-5; D is undetermined. This CDR3 contains 11 residues. Trimming removed 4 bases at V and 9 bases at J, with 9 bases between.

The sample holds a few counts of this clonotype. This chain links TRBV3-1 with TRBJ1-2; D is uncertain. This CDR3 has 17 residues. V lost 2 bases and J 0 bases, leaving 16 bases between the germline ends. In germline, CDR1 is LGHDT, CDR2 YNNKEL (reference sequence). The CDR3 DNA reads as TGTGCCAGCAGCCAACGGCTAGGAGTGGGCCCTAACTATGGCTACACCTTC. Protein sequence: CASSQRLGVGPNYGYTF.

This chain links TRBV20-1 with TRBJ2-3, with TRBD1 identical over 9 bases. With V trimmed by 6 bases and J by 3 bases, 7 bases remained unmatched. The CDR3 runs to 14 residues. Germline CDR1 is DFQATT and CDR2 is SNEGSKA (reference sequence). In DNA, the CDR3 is TGCAGTGCCTCCGGGACAGGGATAACAGATACGCAGTATTTT. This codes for CSASGTGITDTQYF.

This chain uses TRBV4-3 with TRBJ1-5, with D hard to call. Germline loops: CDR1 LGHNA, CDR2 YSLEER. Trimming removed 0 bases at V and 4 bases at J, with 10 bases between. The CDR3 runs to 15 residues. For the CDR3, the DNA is TGCGCCAGCAGCCAAGATCCGGTAGGGAATCAGCCCCAGCATTTT. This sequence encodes CASSQDPVGNQPQHF.

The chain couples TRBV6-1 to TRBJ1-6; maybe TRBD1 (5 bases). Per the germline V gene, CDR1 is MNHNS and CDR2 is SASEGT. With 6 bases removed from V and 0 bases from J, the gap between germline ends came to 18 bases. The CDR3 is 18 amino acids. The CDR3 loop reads CASSSTAGGSSYNSPLHF. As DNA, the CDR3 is TGTGCCAGCAGCTCAACGGCTGGGGGTAGCTCCTATAATTCACCCCTCCACTTT.

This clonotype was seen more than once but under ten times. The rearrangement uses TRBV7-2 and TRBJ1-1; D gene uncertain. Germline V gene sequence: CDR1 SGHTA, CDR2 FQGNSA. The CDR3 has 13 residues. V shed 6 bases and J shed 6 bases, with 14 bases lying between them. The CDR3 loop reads CASSRRAESEAFF. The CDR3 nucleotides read TGTGCCAGCAGTCGTAGGGCAGAATCTGAAGCTTTCTTT.

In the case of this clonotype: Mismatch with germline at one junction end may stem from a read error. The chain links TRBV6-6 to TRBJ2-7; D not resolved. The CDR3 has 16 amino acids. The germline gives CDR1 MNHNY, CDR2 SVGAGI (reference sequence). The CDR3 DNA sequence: TGTACCAGCAGTTATCTCTGGCTGCGGACCGCCTACGAGCAGTACTTC. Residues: CTSSYLWLRTAYEQYF.

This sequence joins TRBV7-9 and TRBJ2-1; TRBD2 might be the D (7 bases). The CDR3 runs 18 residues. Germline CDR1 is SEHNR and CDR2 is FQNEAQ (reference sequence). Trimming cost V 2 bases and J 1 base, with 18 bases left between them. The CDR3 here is CASSLPSLGGPSYNEQFF. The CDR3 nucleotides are TGTGCCAGCAGCTTACCCTCGCTCGGGGGGCCTTCCTACAATGAGCAGTTCTTC.

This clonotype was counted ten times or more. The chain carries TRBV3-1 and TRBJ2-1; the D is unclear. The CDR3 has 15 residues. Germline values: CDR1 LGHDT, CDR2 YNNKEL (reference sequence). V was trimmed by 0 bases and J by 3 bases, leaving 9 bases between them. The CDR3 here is CASSQDRQDYNEQFF. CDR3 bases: TGTGCCAGCAGCCAAGACAGGCAGGACTACAATGAGCAGTTCTTC.

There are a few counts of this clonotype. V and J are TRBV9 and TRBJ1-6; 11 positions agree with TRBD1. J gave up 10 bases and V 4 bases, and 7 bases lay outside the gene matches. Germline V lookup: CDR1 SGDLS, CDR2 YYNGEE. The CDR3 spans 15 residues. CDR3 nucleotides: TGTGCCAGCAGCTTCGGACAGGGGGCTGCATCACCCCTCCACTTT. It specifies CASSFGQGAASPLHF.

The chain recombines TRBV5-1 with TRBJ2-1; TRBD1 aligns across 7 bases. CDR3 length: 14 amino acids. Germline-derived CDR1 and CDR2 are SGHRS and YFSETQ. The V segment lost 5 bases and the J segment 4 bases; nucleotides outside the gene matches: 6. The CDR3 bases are TGCGCCAGCAGGGTACAGGGGCCTTACAATGAGCAGTTCTTC. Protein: CASRVQGPYNEQFF.

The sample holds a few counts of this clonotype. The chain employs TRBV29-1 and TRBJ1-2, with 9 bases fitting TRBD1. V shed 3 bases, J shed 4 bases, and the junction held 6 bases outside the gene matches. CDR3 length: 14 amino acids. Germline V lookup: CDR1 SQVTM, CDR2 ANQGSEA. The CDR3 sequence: CSVEDRGRSYGYTF. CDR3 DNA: TGCAGCGTTGAGGACAGGGGTCGGAGCTATGGCTACACCTTC. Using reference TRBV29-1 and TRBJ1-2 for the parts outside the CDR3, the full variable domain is SAVISQKPSRDICQRGTSLTIQCQVDSQVTMMFWYRQQPGQSLTLIATANQGSEATYESGFVIDKFPISRPNLTFSTLTVSNMSPEDSSIYLCSVEDRGRSYGYTFGSGTRLTVV.

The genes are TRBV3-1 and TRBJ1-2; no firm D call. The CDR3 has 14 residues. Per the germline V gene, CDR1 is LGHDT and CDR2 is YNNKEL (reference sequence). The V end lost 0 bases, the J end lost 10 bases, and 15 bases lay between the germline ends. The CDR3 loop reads CASSQDERLGIYTF. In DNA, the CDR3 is TGTGCCAGCAGCCAAGATGAGCGCCTGGGGATCTACACCTTC.

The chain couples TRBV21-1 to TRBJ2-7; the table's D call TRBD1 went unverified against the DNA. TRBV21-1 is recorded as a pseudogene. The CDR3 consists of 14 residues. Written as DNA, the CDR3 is TGTGCCAGCAGCAAAGGACAGAGGACCTACGAGCAGTACTTC. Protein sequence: CASSKGQRTYEQYF.

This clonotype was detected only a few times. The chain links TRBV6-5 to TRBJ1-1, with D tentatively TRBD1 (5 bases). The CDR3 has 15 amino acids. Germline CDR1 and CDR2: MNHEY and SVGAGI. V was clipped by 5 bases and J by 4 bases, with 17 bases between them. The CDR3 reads CASSPGWGVGTEAFF. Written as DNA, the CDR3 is TGTGCCAGCAGTCCCGGGTGGGGGGTAGGCACTGAAGCTTTCTTT.